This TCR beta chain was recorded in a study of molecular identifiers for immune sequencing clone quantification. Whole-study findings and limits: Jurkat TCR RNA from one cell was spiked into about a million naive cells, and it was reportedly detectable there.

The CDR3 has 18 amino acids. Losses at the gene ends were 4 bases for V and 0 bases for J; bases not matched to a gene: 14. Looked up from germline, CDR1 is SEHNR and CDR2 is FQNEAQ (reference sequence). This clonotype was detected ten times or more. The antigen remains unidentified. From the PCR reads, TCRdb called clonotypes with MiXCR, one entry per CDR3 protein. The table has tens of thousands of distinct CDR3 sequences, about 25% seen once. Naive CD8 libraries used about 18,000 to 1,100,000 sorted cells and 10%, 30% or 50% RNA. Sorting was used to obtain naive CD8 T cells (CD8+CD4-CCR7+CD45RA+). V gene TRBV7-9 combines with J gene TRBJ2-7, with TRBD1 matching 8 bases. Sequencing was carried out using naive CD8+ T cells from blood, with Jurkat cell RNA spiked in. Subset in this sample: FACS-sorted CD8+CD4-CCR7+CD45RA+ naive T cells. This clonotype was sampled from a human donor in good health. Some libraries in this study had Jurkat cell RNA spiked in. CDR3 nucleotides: TGTGCCAGCAGCTCCTTCGGGACAGGTCCTCATAGCTCCTACGAGCAGTACTTC. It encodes CASSSFGTGPHSSYEQYF. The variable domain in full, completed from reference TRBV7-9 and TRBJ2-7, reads DTGVSQNPRHKITKRGQNVTFRCDPISEHNRLYWYRQTLGQGPEFLTYFQNEAQLEKSRLLSDRFSAERPKGSFSTLEIQRTEQGDSAMYLCASSSFGTGPHSSYEQYFGPGTRLTVT.